This T cell receptor (beta chain) is from a study of OX40 agonist ivuxolimab in advanced cancers. TCRdb's copy holds only in-frame clones and misses some; the assay was immunoSEQ multiplex PCR. Of over 85,000 clones listed, about 91% were seen once; the top ten hold 0.3% to 0.4%. Trimming cost V 4 bases and J 3 bases, with 10 bases left between them. From germline, CDR1 is MGHRA and CDR2 YSYEKL. The CDR3 covers 14 residues. The sequence came from an adult with an advanced solid tumor such as melanoma, head and neck, liver or kidney cancer. The specimen comprised CD4+ or CD8+ T cells sorted from blood, sampled in a trial of the OX40 agonist ivuxolimab. The genes are TRBV4-1 and TRBJ1-3; D not resolved. CDR3 amino acids: CASSLEGFGNTIYF. CDR3 DNA: TGCGCCAGCAGCCTTGAGGGCTTTGGAAACACCATATATTTT.